This T cell receptor beta chain derives from a study of cytotoxic CD8 clonotypes in ibrutinib-treated CLL. Study in general: Patients attained some 25 partial and 2 complete responses; at median around 68 months, 14 remained remitted while about twelve progressed. On average, each sample had a few hundred thousand productive templates and around 100,000 productive rearrangements.

Libraries were prepared by immunoSEQ multiplex PCR; TCRdb keeps only in-frame clonotypes and omits some of them. The profile shows some 81,000 clones, about 76% of them singletons. The specimen comprised PBMCs, sampled after 12 months of ibrutinib treatment. The clonotype was recovered from a human donor with chronic lymphocytic leukemia.

The CDR3 DNA sequence: TGTGCCAGCAGCGGATACTCCGGGACAAATTACAATGAGCAGTTCTTC. It translates to CASSGYSGTNYNEQFF. The chain uses TRBV5-6 and TRBJ2-1; D possibly corresponds to TRBD1 (6 bases). V was shortened by 4 bases and J by 4 bases, with 18 bases between the two germline ends. Per the germline V gene, CDR1 is SGHDT and CDR2 is YYEEEE. The length of the CDR3 is 16 residues.